Here is one T cell receptor (beta chain) with its context. It was with 60 Vbeta and 13 Jbeta primers that the PCR ran. Produced via immunoSEQ multiplex PCR; TCRdb's table is partial and in-frame only. The sample totals 200,000 to 250,000 clones; its top ten clones hold about 0.9%. Per the germline V gene, CDR1 is MNHNS and CDR2 is SASEGT. This CDR3 comprises 14 residues. The V gene end was trimmed by 6 bases and the J gene end by 7 bases; junction bases not matched to a gene: 8. This sample was taken from a study of cytomegalovirus exposure and HLA in healthy donors. Sequenced: PBMCs. The origin of this receptor is a young woman in good health and CMV-seropositive. The gene calls are TRBV6-1 and TRBJ2-7, with TRBD1 matching 11 bases. The CDR3 DNA follows: TGTGCCAGCAGGGGACAGGGGGGCCACTGGGAGCAGTACTTC. Amino acids: CASRGQGGHWEQYF.